This TCR beta chain was recorded in a study of vaccination and CD4 T cells after COVID-19. TCRdb itself ran the PCR reads through MiXCR, one entry per CDR3 protein. Among roughly 18,000 distinct CDR3 sequences, roughly 60% were seen once, and the ten largest hold over 1%. In this cohort, PCR tests turned positive between March and December 2020, predating US Alpha, Beta and Delta variants. This clonotype was counted a few times. The sequencing used CD4+ T cells from blood, collected before SARS-CoV-2 vaccination. This sequence was found in a human donor who had recovered from COVID-19.

CDR3 sequence: CASSFYTSGTDTQYF. CDR3 nucleotide sequence: TGTGCCAGCAGCTTCTACACTAGCGGGACAGATACGCAGTATTTT. J is TRBJ2-3 and V is TRBV7-2, with 9 positions matching TRBD2. The CDR3 consists of 15 residues. V was pared by 3 bases and J by 3 bases, with 4 bases of the junction left unmatched. Per germline, CDR1 SGHTA and CDR2 FQGNSA.